The 13 T cell receptor beta chains in this list originate from one sample, sequenced in a study of regulatory T cells in long-lasting Graves disease. Arm-PCR of CDR3 regions and iRepertoire HTBI primers were used to build TCR beta libraries. From the multiplex PCR reads, TCRdb called clonotypes with MiXCR, one entry per CDR3 protein. The sample carries roughly 450,000 distinct CDR3 sequences, 20% to 25% recorded once. The time point is: persistent/refractory GD, antithyroid drugs over 5 years with positive TRAb. Researchers made the TCR library from RNA that was extracted from PBMCs. The sample was peripheral blood mononuclear cells (PBMCs), taken when the disease was refractory, from a patient treated with antithyroid drugs. The receptors come from a female donor with Graves disease.

This clonotype was seen ten or more times. The chain combines TRBV27 with TRBJ1-5; TRBD1 matches 10 bases. Per germline, CDR1 MNHEY and CDR2 SMNVEV (reference sequence). This CDR3 has 14 amino acids. Germline trimming cut 11 bases from V and 5 bases from J; bases unmatched to any gene: 9. CDR3 sequence (DNA): TGTGCCCCCCCCGGGACAGGGGTCGATCAGCCCCAGCATTTT. This encodes CAPPGTGVDQPQHF.

V and J are TRBV12-3 or TRBV12-4 and TRBJ1-5, with 10 bases aligning to TRBD1. This CDR3 is built from 16 residues. V shed 5 bases and J 4 bases; nucleotides not matched to a gene: 8. CDR3 nucleotide sequence: TGTGCCAGCAGTCCCTCCCGGGACAGGGGAAATCAGCCCCAGCATTTT. This sequence encodes CASSPSRDRGNQPQHF.

This clonotype was seen a few times. The chain is built from TRBV29-1 and TRBJ2-7, with a possible D match to TRBD1 (6 bases). Trimming shortened V by 7 bases and J by 0 bases, and 13 bases separated the two germline ends. Germline values: CDR1 SQVTM, CDR2 ANQGSEA. The CDR3 has 13 residues. This CDR3 is CSAAPDSSYEQYF. CDR3 in DNA: TGCAGCGCCGCGCCGGACAGCTCCTACGAGCAGTACTTC.

A single count supports this clonotype. This may be a read error: a much more frequent sequence differs by one nucleotide. J is TRBJ1-1 and V is TRBV3-1; no firm D call. V lost 5 bases and J 6 bases, leaving 16 bases between the germline ends. Germline loops: CDR1 LGHDT, CDR2 YNNKEL (reference sequence). The CDR3 runs 14 residues. CDR3 loop: CASSIRSGRAEAFF. As DNA, the CDR3 is TGTGCCAGCAGCATAAGATCCGGGAGGGCTGAAGCTTTCTTT.

This clonotype has a handful of counts. The chain has TRBV20-1 and TRBJ2-7, with TRBD2 matching 14 bases. The germline V gene has CDR1 DFQATT and CDR2 SNEGSKA (reference sequence). CDR3 length: 13 amino acids. V lost 6 bases to trimming and J lost 11 bases; unmatched junction nucleotides: 9. The DNA of the CDR3 is TGCAGTGCGCCGACTAGCGGGGGGGCTGAAGAGTACTTC. It specifies CSAPTSGGAEEYF.

V and J are TRBV15 and TRBJ1-1; D is possibly TRBD1 (5 bases). The CDR3 has 14 residues. Germline CDR1 reads LNHNV; CDR2 reads YYDKDF (reference sequence). The V and J ends lost 4 bases and 5 bases respectively, with 14 bases between them. This CDR3 is CATSTWGGGTEAFF. CDR3 nucleotide sequence: TGTGCCACCAGCACCTGGGGCGGAGGAACTGAAGCTTTCTTT.

This clonotype was observed many times. The V and J genes are TRBV2 and TRBJ1-1, with no clear D. The length of the CDR3 is 12 residues. From germline, CDR1 is SNHLY and CDR2 FYNNEI. V was trimmed by 8 bases and J by 4 bases, leaving 11 bases between them. The CDR3 nucleotides read TGTGCCAGCGAGCGCAGTGGCACTGAAGCTTTCTTT. This codes for CASERSGTEAFF.

This clonotype was picked up a small number of times. The chain couples TRBV30 to TRBJ2-7; 11 bases map to TRBD2. The CDR3 spans 14 residues. Germline assignment: CDR1 GTSNPN and CDR2 SVGIG (reference sequence). V gave up 0 bases and J gave up 7 bases; unmatched junction bases: 5. The CDR3 reads CAWSVSGLAEEQYF. CDR3 in DNA: TGTGCCTGGAGTGTATCGGGACTAGCGGAGGAGCAGTACTTC.

This clonotype showed up many times. The rearrangement joins TRBV7-2 to TRBJ1-4; D is ambiguous. CDR1 is SGHTA, CDR2 FQGNSA, per germline. V lost 3 bases, J lost 4 bases, and 12 bases lay in between. The CDR3 length is 15 residues. CDR3 protein: CASSFYHSINEKLFF. CDR3 in DNA: TGTGCCAGCAGCTTTTATCACAGCATTAATGAAAAACTGTTTTTT.

This clonotype has only a few counts. The chain recombines TRBV12-3 or TRBV12-4 with TRBJ1-2, with D possibly being TRBD1 (6 bases). V was cut by 5 bases and J by 4 bases, with 14 bases left in between. The CDR3 spans 14 residues. CDR3 residues: CASSKGGRGYGYTF. The CDR3 coding sequence is TGTGCCAGCAGTAAAGGGGGAAGAGGCTATGGCTACACCTTC.

In this sample, this clonotype turned up a few times. V is TRBV19 and J is TRBJ1-5; no clear D. Germline assignment: CDR1 LNHDA and CDR2 SQIVND (reference sequence). CDR3 size: 14 residues. V lost 8 bases to trimming and J lost 5 bases, with 16 bases between them. CDR3 protein: CASVATVTDQPQHF. CDR3 sequence (DNA): TGTGCCAGTGTAGCCACGGTTACCGATCAGCCCCAGCATTTT.

This clonotype was seen only a few times. The rearrangement links TRBV2 to TRBJ2-2; D may correspond to TRBD1 or TRBD2 (5 bases each). CDR1 and CDR2 from the germline V gene are SNHLY and FYNNEI. V lost 5 bases and J 6 bases, leaving 16 bases between the germline ends. The CDR3 runs 15 residues. Here the CDR3 DNA reads TGTGCCAGCAGTATACGGGACGGCTCTCCCGGGGAGCTGTTTTTT. This codes for CASSIRDGSPGELFF.

This clonotype was detected ten times or more. The V gene is TRBV7-2, the J gene TRBJ1-1; tentatively, D is TRBD1 (5 bases). This CDR3 is 15 amino acids long. The V end lost 6 bases, the J end lost 3 bases, and 17 bases lay between the germline ends. The germline gives CDR1 SGHTA, CDR2 FQGNSA. CDR3 sequence (DNA): TGTGCCAGCAGACTTAACCGGGACGGGGACACTGAAGCTTTCTTT. Translated: CASRLNRDGDTEAFF.